This TCR beta chain was observed in a study of OX40 agonist ivuxolimab in advanced cancers. Whole-study context: Patients were dosed with the agonistic anti-OX40 (CD134) antibody ivuxolimab. Previous treatment with anti-PD-1, anti-PD-L1 or anti-CTLA-4 therapy was allowed; approximately 40% had received some. Overall study results and limits: In the 0.1-3.0 mg/kg groups, partial responders showed among the lowest expansion.

Profiled with immunoSEQ multiplex PCR; TCRdb holds only in-frame clones, not every one. The table records tens of thousands of clones, 89% of them present only once. Points on this clone: Its antigen is unidentified.

Looked up from germline, CDR1 is SGHVS and CDR2 is FQNEAQ. Trimming removed 5 bases from V and 4 bases from J; junction bases left unmatched: 17. CDR3 length: 18 residues. Patients with autoimmune history or systemic immunosuppression were excluded. Here the sequenced sample was CD4+ or CD8+ T cells sorted from blood, taken in a trial of the OX40 agonist ivuxolimab. The origin of this receptor is an adult with an advanced solid tumor such as melanoma, head and neck, liver or kidney cancer. The rearrangement links TRBV7-8 to TRBJ2-1; 7 bases are shared with TRBD2. CDR3 residues: CASSISNLRDYFYNEQFF. The CDR3 coding sequence is TGTGCCAGCAGCATTTCAAACCTCCGGGACTATTTTTACAATGAGCAGTTCTTC.